The present T cell receptor (beta chain) was sequenced within a study of blood T cell repertoires in COVID-19. Overall study context: Sites in the United States, Italy and Spain provided acute and convalescent COVID-19 samples.

This clone has a single count. Authors' methods: It was from reference gene primer amplification that nucleated cell counts were estimated. Clones were sequenced by immunoSEQ multiplex PCR, and TCRdb holds only the in-frame ones, with some missing. The DNA gave D and trimming, while V, J and clone size come from that table. The data contain roughly 150,000 clones, about 80% of them singletons. CDR3 length: 15 amino acids. V was cut by 4 bases and J by 7 bases, with 15 bases left in between. Germline V lookup: CDR1 SGHRS, CDR2 YFSETQ. Sequencing was done on a sample of peripheral blood. The source of this sequence is a man aged 65 to 79 who had recovered from COVID-19. This sequence joins TRBV5-1 and TRBJ1-6; TRBD1 might be the D (6 bases). The CDR3: CASSPAGARNSPLHF. The CDR3 DNA is TGCGCCAGCAGCCCCGCGGGGGCCAGAAATTCACCCCTCCACTTT.